What follows are 19 T cell receptor beta chains derived from one specimen sequenced in a study of PD-L1 blockade in urothelial cancer. Only in-frame clones appear in the TCRdb table, and some are missing; sequencing was by immunoSEQ multiplex PCR. The sample includes around 45,000 clones, 83% of them seen just once. The time point is: peripheral blood 6 weeks after treatment start. This specimen was PBMCs, taken around atezolizumab (anti-PD-L1) treatment. The source of these receptors is a man in his 60s with urothelial cancer.

The gene calls are TRBV4-1 and TRBJ2-7, with 9 bases aligning to TRBD1. This CDR3 has 17 amino acids. The germline V gene encodes CDR1 MGHRA and CDR2 YSYEKL. Trimming took 0 bases from V and 2 from J; bases not matched to a gene: 8. CDR3 sequence: CASSQDSGQGRAYEQYF. CDR3 in DNA: TGCGCCAGCAGCCAAGATTCCGGACAGGGGAGGGCCTACGAGCAGTACTTC.

This clone was recorded a few times. The chain combines TRBV13 with TRBJ1-4; D not resolved. From germline, CDR1 is PRHDT and CDR2 FYEKMQ (reference sequence). This CDR3 is built from 13 residues. Trimming took off 4 bases at V and 3 bases at J, with 6 bases between the two ends. The CDR3 nucleotides read TGTGCCAGCAGCTCGGGAGCTAATGAAAAACTGTTTTTT. Protein sequence: CASSSGANEKLFF. Variable domain in full (rest from reference TRBV13 and TRBJ1-4): AAGVIQSPRHLIKEKRETATLKCYPIPRHDTVYWYQQGPGQDPQFLISFYEKMQSDKGSIPDRFSAQQFSDYHSELNMSSLELGDSALYFCASSSGANEKLFFGSGTQLSVL.

The rearrangement uses TRBV5-1 and TRBJ1-1; D not resolved. The V and J ends lost 0 bases and 4 bases respectively, with 16 bases between them. Germline CDR1 is SGHRS and CDR2 is YFSETQ. The CDR3 sequence is 16 residues long. The CDR3 DNA reads as TGCGCCAGCAGCTTGGTTGCAGGCCAAGTGGGCACTGAAGCTTTCTTT. This codes for CASSLVAGQVGTEAFF.

The chain joins TRBV11-1 to TRBJ2-7; 10 nucleotides line up with TRBD1. Germline CDR1 is SGHAT and CDR2 is FQDESV (reference sequence). V was clipped by 1 base and J by 4 bases; unmatched bases: 7. The CDR3 is made up of 16 amino acids. The CDR3 sequence is CASSLDGTGEAYEQYF. The CDR3 DNA reads TGTGCCAGCAGCTTAGACGGGACAGGGGAAGCTTACGAGCAGTACTTC.

This rearrangement joins TRBV7-9 to TRBJ2-3, with 11 positions matching TRBD2. The CDR3 is made up of 19 amino acids. Trimming cost V 4 bases and J 0 bases; bases outside gene matches: 12. Germline V gene sequence: CDR1 SEHNR, CDR2 FQNEAQ (reference sequence). The DNA of the CDR3 is TGTGCCAGCAGCTCCACCTTTGGTAGCGGGGGGGATAGCACAGATACGCAGTATTTT. Translating it yields CASSSTFGSGGDSTDTQYF.

This clone was counted once. This chain joins TRBV2 and TRBJ2-1; 8 bases map to TRBD2. This CDR3 contains 18 residues. Losses at the gene ends were 6 bases for V and 2 bases for J; bases not matched to a gene: 15. Germline V gene lookup returns CDR1 SNHLY and CDR2 FYNNEI. DNA for the CDR3: TGTGCCAGCAGCCCAGGGGCGGGGGGTGGCCTTACCTACAATGAGCAGTTCTTC. Residues: CASSPGAGGGLTYNEQFF.

This chain uses TRBV2 with TRBJ1-5, with D possibly matching TRBD1 (6 bases). This CDR3 comprises 14 residues. The V end was cut by 6 bases, the J end by 4 bases, with 13 bases between. Germline-derived CDR1 and CDR2 are SNHLY and FYNNEI. The CDR3 loop reads CASRGTLFNQPQHF. CDR3 in DNA: TGTGCCAGCAGGGGGACACTGTTTAATCAGCCCCAGCATTTT.

This clone has a single count. This rearrangement joins TRBV20-1 to TRBJ2-7; D not certain. Per the germline V gene, CDR1 is DFQATT and CDR2 is SNEGSKA (reference sequence). There are 11 residues in the CDR3. Trimming left V 6 bases short and J 5 bases short, with 11 bases between. CDR3 region: CSAKDLNEQYF. The CDR3, as DNA: TGCAGTGCAAAAGACTTGAACGAGCAGTACTTC.

This clone showed up just a few times. This sequence joins TRBV6-5 and TRBJ2-3; D not certain. The CDR3 length is 12 residues. Trimming took 6 bases from V and 5 from J, leaving 9 bases between them. Germline values: CDR1 MNHEY, CDR2 SVGAGI. The CDR3 sequence: CASSPGRDTQYF. CDR3 nucleotide sequence: TGTGCCAGCAGCCCGGGTAGAGATACGCAGTATTTT.

The chain carries TRBV5-8 and TRBJ2-7, with TRBD1 identical over 9 bases. The V gene end was trimmed by 4 bases and the J gene end by 0 bases; junction bases not matched to a gene: 5. Per the germline V gene, CDR1 is SGHTS and CDR2 is YDEGEE. CDR3 length: 15 residues. The CDR3 coding sequence is TGTGCCAGCAGCCTTGGACAGGGGAGCTCCTACGAGCAGTACTTC. Its protein is CASSLGQGSSYEQYF.

The genes are TRBV5-4 and TRBJ2-7; 9 positions agree with TRBD1. CDR3 size: 14 residues. Unmatched junction bases numbered 8, after V lost 4 bases and J lost 6 bases. The germline V gene has CDR1 SGHNT and CDR2 YYREEE (reference sequence). The CDR3 loop reads CASSQGQGQGEQYF. The DNA for the CDR3 is TGTGCCAGCAGCCAGGGACAGGGCCAGGGCGAGCAGTACTTC.

This sequence joins TRBV5-4 and TRBJ1-1; D call uncertain. In germline, CDR1 is SGHNT, CDR2 YYREEE (reference sequence). The CDR3 has 12 amino acids. Trimming stripped 4 bases from V and 1 base from J, with 5 bases between. As DNA, the CDR3 is TGTGCCAGCAGCGCCAGGAACACTGAAGCTTTCTTT. It encodes CASSARNTEAFF. The full variable domain, rest sourced from reference TRBV5-4 and TRBJ1-1, is ETGVTQSPTHLIKTRGQQVTLRCSSQSGHNTVSWYQQALGQGPQFIFQYYREEENGRGNFPPRFSGLQFPNYSSELNVNALELDDSALYLCASSARNTEAFFGQGTRLTVV.

In DNA, the CDR3 is TGTGCCAGCAGCCAAGGGCCGGGGTACCAAGAGACCCAGTACTTC. Encoded protein: CASSQGPGYQETQYF. V is TRBV4-2 and J is TRBJ2-5; TRBD2 might be the D (5 bases). Trimming took off 1 base at V and 0 bases at J, with 9 bases between the two ends. The CDR3 spans 15 residues. Germline CDR1 and CDR2: LGHNA and YNFKEQ.

The chain employs TRBV5-1 and TRBJ1-1, with TRBD1 matching over 7 bases. CDR1 SGHRS and CDR2 YFSETQ come from the germline V gene. This CDR3 comprises 14 residues. After removal of 2 bases from V and 8 bases from J, the junction contained 9 bases not matched to a gene. CDR3 coding DNA: TGCGCCAGCAGCTTCAGGGGGGTATCGGTGGAAGCTTTCTTT. Translating gives CASSFRGVSVEAFF.

This clone appeared once. V is TRBV27 and J is TRBJ2-7; D not resolved. The CDR3 contains 14 residues. V lost 2 bases and J 1 base, leaving 9 bases between the germline ends. Germline CDR1 is MNHEY and CDR2 is SMNVEV (reference sequence). CDR3 residues: CASSLTSLSYEQYF. The CDR3 DNA is TGTGCCAGCAGTTTAACCTCCCTATCCTACGAGCAGTACTTC.

The chain recombines TRBV18 with TRBJ2-2, with 8 bases aligning to TRBD1. With V trimmed by 3 bases and J by 2 bases, 5 bases remained unmatched. Germline V lookup: CDR1 KGHSH, CDR2 LQKENI. This CDR3 has 16 residues. The DNA for the CDR3 is TGTGCCAGCTCACCGTGGACAGGGTCTAACACCGGGGAGCTGTTTTTT. Protein product: CASSPWTGSNTGELFF.

Details on this clone: At one boundary the junction diverges from the germline segment, which might be a read error. This rearrangement joins TRBV6-1 to TRBJ1-3; a weak D match, TRBD1 (6 bases). The germline V gene encodes CDR1 MNHNS and CDR2 SASEGT. The CDR3 loop spans 14 amino acids. The DNA of the CDR3 is TGTGCCAGCAGCGAAGGGGGGCAATTGAACACCATATATTTT. Protein sequence: CASSEGGQLNTIYF.

The chain is built from TRBV28 and TRBJ2-7; maybe TRBD2 (6 bases). The CDR3 length is 12 residues. Germline V CDR1 and CDR2: MDHEN, SYDVKM. V was clipped by 6 bases and J by 7 bases, with 13 bases between them. This chain's CDR3 is CASRGGFGEQYF. DNA for the CDR3: TGTGCCAGCAGGGGGGGTTTTGGGGAGCAGTACTTC. Full variable domain (rest looked up from reference TRBV28 and TRBJ2-7): DVKVTQSSRYLVKRTGEKVFLECVQDMDHENMFWYRQDPGLGLRLIYFSYDVKMKEKGDIPEGYSVSREKKERFSLILESASTNQTSMYLCASRGGFGEQYFGPGTRLTVT.

The chain combines TRBV7-2 with TRBJ2-2; D unresolved. Germline CDR1 is SGHTA and CDR2 is FQGNSA. This CDR3 contains 14 residues. V was pared by 5 bases and J by 2 bases, with 9 bases between. CDR3 sequence reads: CASSLDTNTGELFF. DNA for the CDR3: TGTGCCAGCAGCCTCGACACAAACACCGGGGAGCTGTTTTTT.